This T cell receptor beta chain was documented in a study of control samples from healthy donors and cancer patients. This clone turned up a few times. At the DNA level, this CDR3 is encoded by other sequences in the same sample as well. Measured with immunoSEQ multiplex PCR; TCRdb has only the in-frame clones, and not every one. The sample records around 140,000 clones, around 92% being singletons. With 5 bases clipped from V and 4 bases from J, the junction kept 3 bases outside the gene matches. CDR3 length equals 14 residues. CDR1 ENHRY and CDR2 SYGVKD come from the germline V gene. The sequence derives from a man aged 50 to 60 with head and neck cancer. What was sequenced was PBMCs. V usage is TRBV10-3 and J usage is TRBJ1-5, with 9 bases fitting TRBD1. The CDR3 loop is CAISSGTGNQPQHF. The CDR3 DNA sequence: TGTGCCATCAGTTCCGGGACAGGGAATCAGCCCCAGCATTTT.